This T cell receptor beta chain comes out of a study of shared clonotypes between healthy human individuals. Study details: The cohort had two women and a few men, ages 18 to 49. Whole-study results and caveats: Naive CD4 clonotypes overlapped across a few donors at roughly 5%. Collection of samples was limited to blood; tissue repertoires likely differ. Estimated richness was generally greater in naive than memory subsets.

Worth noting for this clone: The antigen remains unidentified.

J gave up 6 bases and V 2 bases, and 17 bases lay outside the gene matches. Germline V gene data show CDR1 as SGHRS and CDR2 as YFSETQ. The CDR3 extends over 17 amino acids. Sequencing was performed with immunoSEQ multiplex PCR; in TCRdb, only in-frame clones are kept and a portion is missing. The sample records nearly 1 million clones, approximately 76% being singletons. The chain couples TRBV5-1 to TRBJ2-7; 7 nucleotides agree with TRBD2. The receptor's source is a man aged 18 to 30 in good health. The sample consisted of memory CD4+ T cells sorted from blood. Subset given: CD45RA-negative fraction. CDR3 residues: CASSFYRGVNLTGEQYF. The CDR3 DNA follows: TGCGCCAGCAGCTTCTATCGGGGGGTAAATCTAACTGGCGAGCAGTACTTC.